Listed below are T cell receptor beta chains from one sample, sequenced in a study of blood T cells in healthy people across ages. TCRdb ran MiXCR on the 5' RACE reads and lists one entry per CDR3 protein. The repertoire consists of some 1.5 million distinct CDR3 sequences, with under 30% occurring once and the leading ten covering more than 6%. Sequencing input: blood. Every receptor here comes from a woman in her twenties or thirties in good health. CDR3s include the opening cysteine and the closing phenylalanine or tryptophan. D genes are given only for firm matches. Size values are once, few and many counts, or a class for expanded clones, and some rows have none.

>.|TRBJ2-1|17|TRBV5-1|TRBD2
CASSLGRTSGRDDEQFF
TGCGCCAGCAGCTTGGGCCGGACTAGCGGGAGGGACGATGAGCAGTTCTTC
>few|TRBJ1-5|13|TRBV20-1|.
CSALRGSNQPQHF
TGCAGTGCCCTCAGGGGAAGCAATCAGCCCCAGCATTTT
>many|TRBJ2-5|14|TRBV27|.
CASSFMRGQETQYF
TGTGCCAGCAGTTTTATGAGGGGCCAAGAGACCCAGTACTTC
>many|TRBJ2-7|14|TRBV3-1|.
CASSQHPETYEQYF
TGTGCCAGCAGCCAACATCCAGAGACCTACGAGCAGTACTTC
>.|TRBJ2-7|13|TRBV20-1|.
CSARVVGGYEQYF
TGCAGTGCTAGAGTCGTGGGGGGATACGAGCAGTACTTC
>.|TRBJ1-2|16|TRBV19|.
CASSIGGRDSSYGYTF
TGTGCCAGTAGTATAGGCGGCAGGGATTCGTCCTATGGCTACACCTTC
>many|TRBJ2-7|13|TRBV20-1|TRBD2
CSATGLGAYEQYF
TGCAGTGCTACCGGACTAGGAGCCTACGAGCAGTACTTC
>.|TRBJ2-1|13|TRBV12-3/TRBV12-4|.
CACRSSGADEQFF
TGTGCCTGCAGAAGCTCGGGGGCGGATGAGCAGTTCTTC
>few|TRBJ2-1|14|TRBV3-1|.
CASSQDYDNNEQFF
TGTGCCAGCAGCCAAGATTACGATAACAATGAGCAGTTCTTC
>.|TRBJ1-1|14|TRBV7-3|.
CASSLGLMNTEAFF
TGTGCCAGCAGCTTAGGGTTAATGAACACTGAAGCTTTCTTT
>once|TRBJ2-3|16|TRBV10-2|TRBD2
CAGSDHSGRKGDTQYF
TGCGCCGGCAGTGACCATAGCGGGCGGAAGGGAGATACGCAGTATTTT
>once|TRBJ1-2|16|TRBV5-4|.
CASSLTQGPEYYGYTF
TGTGCCAGCAGCTTGACTCAGGGTCCGGAGTACTATGGCTACACCTTC
>.|TRBJ1-2|14|TRBV12-3/TRBV12-4|TRBD1
CASSFRDSDYGYTF
TGTGCCAGCAGTTTCAGGGACAGTGACTATGGCTACACCTTC
>few|TRBJ2-3|14|TRBV2|TRBD1
CASRGDSTTDTQYF
TGTGCCAGCAGAGGGGACAGTACCACAGATACGCAGTATTTT
>once|TRBJ2-5|17|TRBV15|TRBD1
CATSSSVARGYQETQYF
TGTGCCACCAGCAGCAGCGTCGCCAGGGGGTACCAAGAGACCCAGTACTTC
>many|TRBJ2-7|15|TRBV4-2|TRBD1
CASSQPGQGAGEQYF
TGTGCCAGCAGCCAACCGGGACAGGGGGCAGGCGAGCAGTACTTC
>.|TRBJ2-2|16|TRBV3-1|.
CASSPRGDTNTGELFF
TGTGCCAGCAGTCCCCGTGGCGACACGAACACCGGGGAGCTGTTTTTT
>many|TRBJ1-2|17|TRBV5-1|.
CASSLPGGNREHYGYTF
TGCGCCAGCAGCCTACCCGGCGGGAACAGGGAGCATTATGGCTACACCTTC
>once|TRBJ1-6|14|TRBV19|.
CASIRDGYNSPLHF
TGTGCCAGTATCAGGGATGGCTATAATTCACCCCTCCACTTT
>many|TRBJ2-7|14|TRBV6-2/TRBV6-3|TRBD2
CASSYSSGGNEQYF
TGTGCCAGCAGTTACTCGAGCGGGGGGAACGAGCAGTACTTC
>.|TRBJ2-1|15|TRBV30|TRBD1
CAWSYDRERYNEQFF
TGTGCCTGGAGTTATGACAGGGAAAGGTACAATGAGCAGTTCTTC
>few|TRBJ2-3|19|TRBV20-1|.
CSARPLGQLDKVGTDTQYF
TGCAGTGCTAGACCTCTGGGCCAACTAGATAAGGTCGGCACAGATACGCAGTATTTT
>.|TRBJ1-5|14|TRBV7-2|.
CASSLTTLGQPQHF
TGTGCCAGCAGCTTAACGACCCTAGGACAGCCCCAGCATTTT
>.|TRBJ2-1|14|TRBV5-6|.
CASSLGMKYNEQFF
TGTGCCAGCAGCTTAGGGATGAAATACAATGAGCAGTTCTTC
>few|TRBJ2-1|14|TRBV20-1|.
CSASDGVSYNEQFF
TGCAGTGCTAGCGATGGGGTCTCCTACAATGAGCAGTTCTTC
>many|TRBJ2-7|14|TRBV4-3|.
CASSQRLGSAEQYF
TGCGCCAGCAGCCAAAGATTGGGGTCCGCCGAGCAGTACTTC
>few|TRBJ2-3|17|TRBV7-6|TRBD2
CASSTHPTSGLPDTQYF
TGTGCCAGCAGCACCCACCCGACTAGCGGATTGCCAGATACGCAGTATTTT
>.|TRBJ1-2|16|TRBV7-2|TRBD1
CASSLEGTGLNYGYTF
TGTGCCAGCAGCTTAGAAGGGACAGGGCTTAACTATGGCTACACCTTC
>.|TRBJ2-7|16|TRBV6-2/TRBV6-3|TRBD2
CASSSGTSGSKEAQYF
TGTGCCAGCAGTTCCGGGACTAGCGGGAGTAAAGAGGCCCAGTACTTC
>.|TRBJ2-3|16|TRBV4-3|.
CASSQDTGRSTDTQYF
TGCGCCAGCAGCCAAGATACGGGCCGGTCCACAGATACGCAGTATTTT
>few|TRBJ2-7|14|TRBV2|TRBD1
CASSPGQGAFEQYF
TGTGCCAGCAGCCCGGGACAGGGGGCATTCGAGCAGTACTTC
>.|TRBJ2-1|17|TRBV28|.
CASSLLGTSSSYNEQFF
TGTGCCAGCAGTTTATTAGGGACATCGAGCTCCTACAATGAGCAGTTCTTC
>.|TRBJ2-7|15|TRBV18|.
CASSPFGGFDYEQYF
TGTGCCAGCTCACCTTTTGGGGGGTTTGACTACGAGCAGTACTTC
>.|TRBJ2-7|13|TRBV30|TRBD1
CAAVPGGSYEQYF
TGTGCCGCTGTACCAGGGGGATCCTACGAGCAGTACTTC
>many|TRBJ2-7|14|TRBV29-1|.
CSFSFSGFPYEQYF
TGCAGCTTTTCCTTTTCCGGATTTCCCTACGAGCAGTACTTC
>few|TRBJ2-7|16|TRBV5-5|.
CASSLAVGRTNYEQYF
TGTGCCAGCAGCTTGGCGGTCGGCCGAACCAACTACGAGCAGTACTTC